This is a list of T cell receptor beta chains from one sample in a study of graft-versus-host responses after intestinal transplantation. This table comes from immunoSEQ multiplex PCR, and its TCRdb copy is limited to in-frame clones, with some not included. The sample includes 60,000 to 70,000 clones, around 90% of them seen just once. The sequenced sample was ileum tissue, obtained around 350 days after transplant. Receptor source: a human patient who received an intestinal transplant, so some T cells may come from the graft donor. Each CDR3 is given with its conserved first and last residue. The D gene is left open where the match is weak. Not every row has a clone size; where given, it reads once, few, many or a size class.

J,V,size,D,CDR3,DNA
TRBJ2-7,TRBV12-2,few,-,CASRERVRDSYEQYF,TGTGCAAGTCGCGAAAGGGTCCGGGACTCCTACGAGCAGTACTTC
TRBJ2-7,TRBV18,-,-,CASSPRVSHEQYF,TGTGCCAGCTCACCAAGGGTTTCCCACGAGCAGTACTTC
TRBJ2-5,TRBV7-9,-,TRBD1,CASSFSDRGFRETQYF,TGTGCCAGCAGCTTTTCGGACAGGGGATTTCGAGAGACCCAGTACTTC
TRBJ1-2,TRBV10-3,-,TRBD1,CAISDPLGTGILANYGYTF,TGTGCCATCAGTGATCCTCTCGGGACAGGGATATTAGCTAACTATGGCTACACCTTC
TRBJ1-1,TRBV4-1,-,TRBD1,CASSQDGTVTAFPEAFF,TGCGCCAGCAGCCAAGATGGGACAGTCACGGCGTTCCCAGAAGCTTTCTTT
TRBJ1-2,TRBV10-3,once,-,CAIGSEVIGYTF,TGTGCCATCGGTTCGGAGGTGATAGGCTACACCTTC
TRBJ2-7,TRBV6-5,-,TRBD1,CASSSGQGLHYEQYF,TGTGCCAGCAGTTCGGGACAGGGACTCCACTACGAGCAGTACTTC
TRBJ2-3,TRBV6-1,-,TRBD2,CASSVPSGLSTDTQYF,TGTGCCAGCAGTGTTCCTAGCGGGCTAAGCACAGATACGCAGTATTTT
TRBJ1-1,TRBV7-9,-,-,CASSLGRGATSTEAFF,TGTGCCAGCAGCTTAGGGAGAGGGGCCACGTCTACTGAAGCTTTCTTT
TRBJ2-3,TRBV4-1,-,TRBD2,CASSGGLADTQYF,TGCGCCAGCTCGGGAGGTTTGGCAGATACGCAGTATTTT
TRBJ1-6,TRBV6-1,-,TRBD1,CASCGAGQGISPLHF,TGTGCCAGCTGTGGGGCGGGACAGGGAATTTCACCCCTCCACTTT
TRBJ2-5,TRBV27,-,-,CASSPLIRRPKETQYF,TGTGCCAGCAGTCCCTTGATCCGACGGCCAAAAGAGACCCAGTACTTC
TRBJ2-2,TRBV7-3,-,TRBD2,CASSFSGSTGELFF,TGTGCCAGCAGCTTTAGCGGGAGCACCGGGGAGCTGTTTTTT
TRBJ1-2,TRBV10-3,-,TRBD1,CAISVRGGDGYTF,TGTGCCATCAGTGTTAGAGGGGGCGATGGCTACACCTTC